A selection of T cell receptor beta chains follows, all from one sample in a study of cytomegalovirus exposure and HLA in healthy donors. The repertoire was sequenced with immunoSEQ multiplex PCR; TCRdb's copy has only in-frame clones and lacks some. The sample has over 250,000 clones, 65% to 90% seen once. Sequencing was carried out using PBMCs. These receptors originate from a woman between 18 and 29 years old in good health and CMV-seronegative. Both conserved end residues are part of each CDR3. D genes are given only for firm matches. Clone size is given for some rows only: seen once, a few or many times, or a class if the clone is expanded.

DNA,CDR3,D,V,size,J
TGTGCCAGCAGCTTAGGGCTAGCGGGGGTAAACAATGAGCAGTTCTTC,CASSLGLAGVNNEQFF,TRBD2,TRBV7-6,NA,TRBJ2-1
TGTGCCAGTAGTCTGCGCGGTAGCGGAACCTACAATGAGCAGTTCTTC,CASSLRGSGTYNEQFF,NA,TRBV19,few,TRBJ2-1
TGCGCCAGCAGCTTGGGACAGGGTTACATGAACACTGAAGCTTTCTTT,CASSLGQGYMNTEAFF,TRBD1,TRBV5-1,NA,TRBJ1-1
TGTGCCAGCAGTTATCGGGTTAGCTCCTACGAGCAGTACTTC,CASSYRVSSYEQYF,NA,TRBV6-5,NA,TRBJ2-7
TGCAGCGTCCGGACTAGAACTAGCACAGATACGCAGTATTTT,CSVRTRTSTDTQYF,TRBD2,TRBV29-1,NA,TRBJ2-3
TGTGCCAGCAGTTACTCGATGAGCAGCGAGCCGTTTTTT,CASSYSMSSEPFF,NA,TRBV6-5,NA,TRBJ1-4
TGTGCCAGCAGTCGCACCGACAGGGTGGGCGAGCAGTACTTC,CASSRTDRVGEQYF,TRBD1,TRBV6-5,NA,TRBJ2-7
TGTGCCAGCAGCTTGGACAGGGCTATTGAAGCTTTCTTT,CASSLDRAIEAFF,NA,TRBV5-4,NA,TRBJ1-1
TGTGCCAGCAGCCTTGGACTAGCGGGTGAGCAGTTCTTC,CASSLGLAGEQFF,TRBD2,TRBV7-2,NA,TRBJ2-1
TGTGCCAGTAGTCCCCGACAGGGGACTCAAGAGACCCAGTACTTC,CASSPRQGTQETQYF,TRBD1,TRBV19,NA,TRBJ2-5
TGTGCCAGCAAAGTTACAGCCCTAAACTATGGCTACACCTTC,CASKVTALNYGYTF,NA,TRBV6-5,NA,TRBJ1-2
TGCGCCAGCAGCTCGGGACTAGCGGGTACATACACAGATACGCAGTATTTT,CASSSGLAGTYTDTQYF,TRBD2,TRBV5-1,NA,TRBJ2-3
TGCGCCAGCAGCCAACTAGCGGCCCTTCCCTCCTACGAGCAGTACTTC,CASSQLAALPSYEQYF,TRBD2,TRBV4-1,NA,TRBJ2-7
TGTGCCAGCAGCTTGGAGGGGGAGGGCTCGTGGGAGCAGTACTTC,CASSLEGEGSWEQYF,NA,TRBV5-6,NA,TRBJ2-7
TGTGCCAGCAGTTTCGGACAGTTCAGCTCCTACGAGCAGTACTTC,CASSFGQFSSYEQYF,NA,TRBV28,NA,TRBJ2-7
TGTGCCAGCAGCGTAGAAGGAGTACCGACAGGGAACTATGGCTACACCTTC,CASSVEGVPTGNYGYTF,TRBD1,TRBV9,NA,TRBJ1-2
TGTGCCATCAACCGGGACAGGGGGAGTGAAAAACTGTTTTTT,CAINRDRGSEKLFF,TRBD1,TRBV2,NA,TRBJ1-4
TGTGCCAGCAGTGAAGCTCACGACAGGCTTTCCTACGAGCAGTACTTC,CASSEAHDRLSYEQYF,NA,TRBV6-1,once,TRBJ2-7
TGTGCCAGCTCACCCGGGACTAGCGGGCACAATGAGCAGTTCTTC,CASSPGTSGHNEQFF,TRBD2,TRBV18,NA,TRBJ2-1
TGTGCCTGGAAGAAAGGGGGGGGTCAAGAGACCCAGTACTTC,CAWKKGGGQETQYF,NA,TRBV30,NA,TRBJ2-5
TGTGCCAGCAGCTTAGCGGCGGGGGAGACCTACGAGCAGTACTTC,CASSLAAGETYEQYF,TRBD2,TRBV7-2,once,TRBJ2-7
TGTGCCAGCAGCTGGGGGGGCTACGAGCAGTACTTC,CASSWGGYEQYF,TRBD2,TRBV5-6,NA,TRBJ2-7
TGTGCCAGCAGTTTAGCAGACAGTAGGGTTGCGCAGTATTTT,CASSLADSRVAQYF,NA,TRBV27,NA,TRBJ2-3
TGTGCCAGTAGTAGTAGCTCTGGAAACACCATATATTTT,CASSSSSGNTIYF,NA,TRBV19,NA,TRBJ1-3
TGTGCCAGCAGGGAGTGGCCCCTCTCCTACGAGCAGTACTTC,CASREWPLSYEQYF,NA,TRBV2,NA,TRBJ2-7
TGTGCCTGGAGTCTAAATACCAATCAGCCCCAGCATTTT,CAWSLNTNQPQHF,NA,TRBV30,NA,TRBJ1-5
TGTGCCAGCAGCCCCGGACAGGGGAGGGAGACCCAGTACTTC,CASSPGQGRETQYF,TRBD1,TRBV11-1,NA,TRBJ2-5
TGTGCCAGCAGCTCTAGCGGGGGGCCCTCCTACGAGCAGTACTTC,CASSSSGGPSYEQYF,TRBD2,TRBV5-6,NA,TRBJ2-7
TGTGCCAGCAGTTTATCGACAGGGCTCCATTACGAGCAGTACTTC,CASSLSTGLHYEQYF,TRBD1,TRBV27,NA,TRBJ2-7
TGTGCCAGCAGCCTTCCAACGGGATTATCTGAAAAACTGTTTTTT,CASSLPTGLSEKLFF,NA,TRBV7-9,NA,TRBJ1-4
TGCGCCAGCAGCCAAGAAAAACTGGAGGGGACAGATCCTTACACCTTC,CASSQEKLEGTDPYTF,TRBD1,TRBV4-3,NA,TRBJ1-2
TGTGCCAGCAGGCGGGGGTTCGGCGAGCAGTACTTC,CASRRGFGEQYF,TRBD2,TRBV6-5,NA,TRBJ2-7
TGTGCCAGCAGCTTAGGTGGCAACTACGAGCAGTACTTC,CASSLGGNYEQYF,NA,TRBV7-9,NA,TRBJ2-7
TGTGCCAGCACCCTAGACAGGGGGACACCCCTCCACTTT,CASTLDRGTPLHF,TRBD1,TRBV7-8,NA,TRBJ1-6
TGTGCCAGCAGCGCCTCGGGATTCTCCTACAATGAGCAGTTCTTC,CASSASGFSYNEQFF,NA,TRBV11-2,NA,TRBJ2-1
TGCGCCAGCAGCTTGAGGACAGGAGATTTCCTATATGGCTACACCTTC,CASSLRTGDFLYGYTF,TRBD1,TRBV5-1,NA,TRBJ1-2
TGTGCCAGCAGCCCGAGGGCAGGCACAGATACGCAGTATTTT,CASSPRAGTDTQYF,NA,TRBV9,few,TRBJ2-3